One sample yielded the 8 T cell receptor beta chains listed below, sequenced in a study of yellow fever vaccine responses in identical twins. TCRdb re-called the RT-PCR reads through MiXCR, storing one row per CDR3 protein. The sample shows approximately 9,600 distinct CDR3 sequences, around four fifths of them seen only once. Specimen: T cells from blood (PBMCs), unsorted or a sorted subset (not recorded which), collected before or after yellow fever vaccination (not recorded which). The origin of the receptors is a woman in her late teens or twenties who received the yellow fever vaccine.

The rearrangement joins TRBV7-2 to TRBJ2-1; TRBD2 matches 7 bases. Germline V gives CDR1 SGHTA, CDR2 FQGNSA. J was trimmed by 4 bases and V by 8 bases; bases with no gene match: 8. The CDR3 length is 14 residues. CDR3 in DNA: TGTGCCAGCGCCCCCCCCGGGGGGTACAATGAGCAGTTCTTC. Amino acid sequence: CASAPPGGYNEQFF. Variable domain in full (rest from reference TRBV7-2 and TRBJ2-1): GAGVSQSPSNKVTEKGKDVELRCDPISGHTALYWYRQSLGQGLEFLIYFQGNSAPDKSGLPSDRFSAERTGGSVSTLTIQRTQQEDSAVYLCASAPPGGYNEQFFGPGTRLTVL.

The chain carries TRBV12-3 or TRBV12-4 and TRBJ1-1; D is unclear. Trimming stripped 6 bases from V and 5 bases from J, with 19 bases between. CDR3 length equals 15 residues. In nucleotides, the CDR3 is TGTGCCAGCAGCCCTCGTGGAGGAGGAAAAACTGAAGCTTTCTTT. It is translated as CASSPRGGGKTEAFF.

The genes are TRBV18 and TRBJ1-2; TRBD1 agrees at 9 bases. V lost 4 bases and J lost 4; bases outside the gene matches: 7. From germline, CDR1 is KGHSH and CDR2 LQKENI. The CDR3 covers 15 residues. This chain's CDR3 is CASSRGQGNSYGYTF. CDR3 in DNA: TGTGCCAGCTCACGAGGACAGGGGAATAGCTATGGCTACACCTTC.

The chain employs TRBV7-8 and TRBJ2-7; no clear D. The V gene lost 3 bases and the J gene lost 3 bases, with 6 bases spanning the gap. The CDR3 contains 12 residues. CDR1 is SGHVS, CDR2 FQNEAQ, per germline. The CDR3 is CASSLMSYEQYF. The CDR3 coding sequence is TGTGCCAGCAGCTTGATGAGCTACGAGCAGTACTTC.

V is TRBV4-2 and J is TRBJ2-1; TRBD2 matches at 10 bases. Germline loops: CDR1 LGHNA, CDR2 YNFKEQ. This CDR3 region has 21 residues. J was trimmed by 0 bases and V by 0 bases; bases with no gene match: 14. The CDR3 nucleotides are TGTGCCAGCAGCCAAGATTTTAGGCTAGCGGGGGTCCCCGGCTCCTACAATGAGCAGTTCTTC. The encoded protein is CASSQDFRLAGVPGSYNEQFF.

This chain joins TRBV4-2 and TRBJ2-7, with D possibly TRBD2 on 5 matching bases. V dropped 1 base and J dropped 2 bases, with 12 bases sitting between them. There are 15 residues in the CDR3. Germline-derived CDR1 and CDR2 are LGHNA and YNFKEQ. DNA of the CDR3: TGTGCCAGCAGCCAAGCCCAGGACTCACCCTACGAGCAGTACTTC. This encodes CASSQAQDSPYEQYF.

The chain recombines TRBV10-3 with TRBJ1-2; the D gene is possibly TRBD1 (5 bases). The CDR3 covers 12 residues. Germline V gives CDR1 ENHRY, CDR2 SYGVKD. V gave up 7 bases and J gave up 3 bases, with 9 bases separating them. CDR3 protein: CAINGGDYGYTF. CDR3 coding DNA: TGTGCCATCAACGGGGGGGACTATGGCTACACCTTC.

This sequence joins TRBV6-1 and TRBJ1-3, with D hard to call. Germline lookup yields CDR1 MNHNS and CDR2 SASEGT. This CDR3 has 14 amino acids. V lost 5 bases, J lost 2 bases, and 10 bases lay in between. The CDR3 loop is CASSRGKTGNTIYF. CDR3 in DNA: TGTGCCAGCAGTCGAGGCAAAACTGGAAACACCATATATTTT.